Reported below is one T cell receptor beta chain. The target antigen is unknown. Data came from immunoSEQ multiplex PCR; TCRdb stores just in-frame clones and leaves some out. The sample yields 77,000 or so clones, approximately 89% seen once. These data belong to a study of OX40 agonist ivuxolimab in advanced cancers. Background on the study: Patients took ivuxolimab, an agonistic anti-OX40 (CD134) antibody. Intravenous ivuxolimab at 0.01 to 10 mg/kg was given to patients every 2 weeks.

Findings of the study overall: Researchers did not establish what antigens the expanded peripheral T cells target. In CD8+ T cells, expanded clones were on average more numerous than in CD4+.

With 2 bases removed from V and 8 bases from J, the gap between germline ends came to 13 bases. Germline loops: CDR1 SGDLS, CDR2 YYNGEE. This CDR3 comprises 14 residues. This clonotype originated in an adult with an advanced solid tumor such as melanoma, head and neck, liver or kidney cancer. The rearrangement uses TRBV9 and TRBJ2-2; D gene ambiguous. The sample here was CD4+ or CD8+ T cells sorted from blood, taken in a trial of the OX40 agonist ivuxolimab. This CDR3 is CASSVGLPGGELFF. CDR3 coding DNA: TGTGCCAGCAGCGTTGGTCTTCCGGGTGGGGAGCTGTTTTTT. Filled out from reference TRBV9 and TRBJ2-2, the complete variable domain reads DSGVTQTPKHLITATGQRVTLRCSPRSGDLSVYWYQQSLDQGLQFLIQYYNGEERAKGNILERFSAQQFPDLHSELNLSSLELGDSALYFCASSVGLPGGELFFGEGSRLTVL.